This TCR beta chain stems from a study of blood T cells in healthy people across ages. A second about 6 to 12 cycle PCR used barcoded and J-beta primers. TCRdb re-called the 5' RACE reads with MiXCR, one entry per CDR3 protein. The sample records about 1.6 million distinct CDR3 sequences, 30% to 40% being singletons. About this clonotype itself: An end of the junction does not agree with germline; a read error may underlie this.

The germline V gene has CDR1 LNHDA and CDR2 SQIVND (reference sequence). This CDR3 has 13 residues. Sequencing input: blood. The chain is built from TRBV19 and TRBJ2-5; tentative D call: TRBD1 (5 bases). This sequence originates from a woman aged 25 to 39 in good health. In DNA, the CDR3 is TGTGCCAGTAGCACAGGTGCCCAAGAGACCCAGTGCTTC. Its translation: CASSTGAQETQCF.